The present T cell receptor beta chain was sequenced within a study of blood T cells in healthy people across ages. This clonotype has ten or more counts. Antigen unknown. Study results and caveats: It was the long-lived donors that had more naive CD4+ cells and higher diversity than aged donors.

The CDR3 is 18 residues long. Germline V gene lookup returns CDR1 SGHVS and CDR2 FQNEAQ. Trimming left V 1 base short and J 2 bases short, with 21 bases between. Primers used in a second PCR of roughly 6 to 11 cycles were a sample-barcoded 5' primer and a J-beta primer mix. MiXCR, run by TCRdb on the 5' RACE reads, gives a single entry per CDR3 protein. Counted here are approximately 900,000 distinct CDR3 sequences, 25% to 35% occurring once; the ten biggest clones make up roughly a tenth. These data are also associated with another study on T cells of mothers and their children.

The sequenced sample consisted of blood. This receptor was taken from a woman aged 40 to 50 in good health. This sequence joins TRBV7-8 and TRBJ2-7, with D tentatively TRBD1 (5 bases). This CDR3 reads CASSLGWGGSINPYEQYF. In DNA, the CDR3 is TGTGCCAGCAGCTTAGGGTGGGGCGGCAGCATTAATCCCTACGAGCAGTACTTC.